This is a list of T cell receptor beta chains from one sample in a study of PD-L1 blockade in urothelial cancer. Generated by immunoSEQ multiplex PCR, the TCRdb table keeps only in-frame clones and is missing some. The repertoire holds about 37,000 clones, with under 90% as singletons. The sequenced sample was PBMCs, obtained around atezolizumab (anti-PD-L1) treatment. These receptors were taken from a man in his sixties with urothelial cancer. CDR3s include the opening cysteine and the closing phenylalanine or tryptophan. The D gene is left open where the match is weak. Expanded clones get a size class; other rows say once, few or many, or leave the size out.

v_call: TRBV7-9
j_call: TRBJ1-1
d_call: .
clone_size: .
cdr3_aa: CASSLGGSAGPEAFF
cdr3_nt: TGTGCCAGCAGCTTAGGTGGCTCCGCAGGGCCTGAAGCTTTCTTT

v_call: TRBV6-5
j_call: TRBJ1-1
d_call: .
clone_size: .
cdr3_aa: CASRSLGAPRAFF
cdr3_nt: TGTGCCAGCAGATCCCTAGGAGCCCCTCGGGCTTTCTTT

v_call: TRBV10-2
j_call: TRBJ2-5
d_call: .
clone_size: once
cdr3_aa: CASTGVGGTQYF
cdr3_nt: TGCGCCAGCACGGGGGTTGGGGGGACCCAGTACTTC

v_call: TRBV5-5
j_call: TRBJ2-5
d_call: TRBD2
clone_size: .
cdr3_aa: CASSSSGVETQYF
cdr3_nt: TGTGCCAGCAGCTCTAGCGGGGTGGAGACCCAGTACTTC

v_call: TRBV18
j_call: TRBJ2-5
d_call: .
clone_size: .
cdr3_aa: CASSRAGQETQYF
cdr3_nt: TGTGCCAGCTCACGGGCTGGGCAAGAGACCCAGTACTTC

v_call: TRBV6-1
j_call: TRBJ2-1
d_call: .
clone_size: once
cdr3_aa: CASRTDRRSYNEQFF
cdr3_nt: TGTGCCAGCAGAACCGACAGGCGCTCCTACAATGAGCAGTTCTTC

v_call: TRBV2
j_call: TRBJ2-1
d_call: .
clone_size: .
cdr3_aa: CASRHPAGIEQFF
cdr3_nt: TGTGCCAGCAGGCACCCCGCCGGGATTGAGCAGTTCTTC

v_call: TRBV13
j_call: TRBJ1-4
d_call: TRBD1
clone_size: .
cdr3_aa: CASGTGVRNEKLFF
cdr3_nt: TGTGCCAGCGGTACAGGGGTTCGTAATGAAAAACTGTTTTTT

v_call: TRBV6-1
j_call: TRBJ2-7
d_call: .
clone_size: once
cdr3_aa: CASSEGWAAGEQYF
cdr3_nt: TGTGCCAGCAGTGAAGGGTGGGCCGCGGGCGAGCAGTACTTC

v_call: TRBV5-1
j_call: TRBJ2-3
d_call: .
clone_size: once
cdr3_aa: CASSLAGDGTDTQYF
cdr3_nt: TGCGCCAGCAGCTTGGCGGGTGATGGCACAGATACGCAGTATTTT

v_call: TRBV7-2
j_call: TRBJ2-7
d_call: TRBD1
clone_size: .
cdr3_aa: CASSLGTGSYEQYF
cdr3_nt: TGTGCCAGCAGCTTGGGGACAGGGTCCTACGAGCAGTACTTC

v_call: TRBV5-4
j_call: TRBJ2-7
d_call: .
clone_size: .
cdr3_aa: CASSSLTGGLYEQYF
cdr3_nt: TGTGCCAGCAGCTCGCTAACGGGGGGCTTATATGAGCAGTACTTC

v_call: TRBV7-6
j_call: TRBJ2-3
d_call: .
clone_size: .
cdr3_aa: CASSLAGGRDTQYF
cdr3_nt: TGTGCCAGCAGCTTAGCGGGGGGGCGTGATACGCAGTATTTT

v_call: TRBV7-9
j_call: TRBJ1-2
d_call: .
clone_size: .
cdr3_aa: CASSPYPEGGYTF
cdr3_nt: TGTGCCAGCAGCCCGTACCCTGAGGGAGGCTACACCTTC

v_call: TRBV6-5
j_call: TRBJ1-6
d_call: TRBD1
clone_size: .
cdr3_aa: CASRRDSTTPLHF
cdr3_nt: TGTGCCAGCAGACGGGACAGTACAACACCCCTCCACTTT

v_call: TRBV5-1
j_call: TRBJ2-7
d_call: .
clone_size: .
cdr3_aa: CASSLGLGSSYEQYF
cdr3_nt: TGCGCCAGCAGCTTGGGTCTCGGGAGCTCCTACGAGCAGTACTTC

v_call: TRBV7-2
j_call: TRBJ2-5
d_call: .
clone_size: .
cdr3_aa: CASNRPTEETQYF
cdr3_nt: TGTGCCAGCAACAGGCCGACGGAAGAGACCCAGTACTTC

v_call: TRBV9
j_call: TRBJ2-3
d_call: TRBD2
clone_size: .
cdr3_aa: CASSVGISGGNTDTQYF
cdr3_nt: TGTGCCAGCAGCGTGGGGATTAGCGGGGGAAACACAGATACGCAGTATTTT

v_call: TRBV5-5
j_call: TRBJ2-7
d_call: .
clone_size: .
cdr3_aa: CASSRTGNTYEQYF
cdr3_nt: TGTGCCAGCAGCCGCACAGGGAACACCTACGAGCAGTACTTC

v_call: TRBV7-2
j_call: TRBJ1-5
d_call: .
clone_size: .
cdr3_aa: CASRRSNSNQPQHF
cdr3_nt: TGTGCCAGCAGAAGGAGTAATAGCAATCAGCCCCAGCATTTT

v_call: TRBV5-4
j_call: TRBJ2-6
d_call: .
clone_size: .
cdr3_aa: CASSLGGAGANVLTF
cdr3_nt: TGTGCCAGCAGCTTGGGGGGGGCTGGGGCCAACGTCCTGACTTTC

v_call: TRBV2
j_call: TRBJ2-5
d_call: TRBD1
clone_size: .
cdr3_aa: CASSVQGVSETQYF
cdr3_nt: TGTGCCAGCAGTGTACAGGGGGTGTCGGAGACCCAGTACTTC

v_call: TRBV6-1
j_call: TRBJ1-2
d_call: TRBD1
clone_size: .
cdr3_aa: CASSGLGGSEGYTF
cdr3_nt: TGTGCCAGCAGTGGCCTAGGGGGCTCCGAAGGCTACACCTTC

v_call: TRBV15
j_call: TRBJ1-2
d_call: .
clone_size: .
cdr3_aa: CATTGVPSDYGYTF
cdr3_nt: TGTGCCACCACGGGGGTACCCTCGGACTATGGCTACACCTTC

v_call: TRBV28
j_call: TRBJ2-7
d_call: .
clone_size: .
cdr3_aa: CASDRTGVAMYEQYF
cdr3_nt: TGTGCCAGCGATAGGACGGGGGTGGCAATGTACGAGCAGTACTTC

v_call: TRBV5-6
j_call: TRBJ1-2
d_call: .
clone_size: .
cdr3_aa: CASSIDSYNYGYTF
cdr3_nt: TGTGCCAGCAGCATAGACAGCTATAACTATGGCTACACCTTC

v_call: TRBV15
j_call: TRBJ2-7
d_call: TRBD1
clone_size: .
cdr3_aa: CATSRTGGSWDEQYF
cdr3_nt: TGTGCCACCAGCAGAACAGGGGGCTCGTGGGACGAGCAGTACTTC

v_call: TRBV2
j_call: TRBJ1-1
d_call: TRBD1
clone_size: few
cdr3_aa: CASSYRDRPLNTEAFF
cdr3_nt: TGTGCCAGCAGTTACCGGGACAGGCCCCTGAACACTGAAGCTTTCTTT

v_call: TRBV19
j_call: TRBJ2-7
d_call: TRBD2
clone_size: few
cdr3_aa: CASSISSGSEQYF
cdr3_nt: TGTGCCAGTAGTATTTCTAGCGGGTCAGAGCAGTACTTC

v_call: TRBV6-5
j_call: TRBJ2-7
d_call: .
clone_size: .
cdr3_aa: CASRRTLGMGYEQYF
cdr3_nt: TGTGCCAGCAGGAGGACTCTAGGAATGGGCTACGAGCAGTACTTC

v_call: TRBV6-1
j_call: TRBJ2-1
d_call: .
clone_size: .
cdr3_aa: CASSVRVVGFENEQFF
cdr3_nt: TGTGCCAGCAGTGTGCGGGTGGTGGGTTTCGAGAATGAGCAGTTCTTC

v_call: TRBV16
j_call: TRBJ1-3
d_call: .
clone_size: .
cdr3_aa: CASSQSGNTIYF
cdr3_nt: TGTGCCAGCAGCCAGTCGGGAAACACCATATATTTT

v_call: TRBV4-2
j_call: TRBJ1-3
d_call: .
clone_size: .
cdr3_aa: CASSQATAGNTIYF
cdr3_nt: TGTGCCAGCAGCCAAGCAACTGCTGGAAACACCATATATTTT

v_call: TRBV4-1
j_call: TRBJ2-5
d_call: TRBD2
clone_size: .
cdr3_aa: CASSQDWLAGRETQYF
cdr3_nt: TGCGCCAGCAGCCAAGATTGGCTAGCGGGGCGGGAGACCCAGTACTTC

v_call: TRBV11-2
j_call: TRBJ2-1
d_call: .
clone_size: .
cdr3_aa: CASTDSPNNEQFF
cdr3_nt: TGTGCCAGCACGGACAGTCCGAACAATGAGCAGTTCTTC